This T cell receptor (beta chain) was captured by sequencing in a study of vaccination and CD4 T cells after COVID-19 (dated 2022 in TCRdb). About the investigation overall: Convalescent patients had a positive SARS-CoV-2 result on nasal swab PCR, and of these patients, nine had mild disease and one had severe disease. The convalescent cohort included six males and four females, with two Hispanic individuals, seven Caucasians, two Asians and one multiracial person. Each participant got two doses of either the Pfizer-BioNTech BNT162b2 vaccine (n=8) or the Moderna mRNA-1273 vaccine (n=2). Post-COVID blood samples were collected from convalescent patients a median of approximately 100 days after diagnosis, with a range of roughly 30 to 170 days. Post-vaccine blood samples were taken a median of 72 days after the second vaccine dose, with a range of roughly 14 to 250 days. Overlapping spike peptide pools from SARS-CoV-2 and from the common cold coronaviruses HCoV-NL63, HCoV-OC43 and HCoV-229E were used as culture stimuli. As controls, cultures received a CEFX viral epitope pool (the positive control), an HIV-1 Nef peptide pool (the negative control), or no peptide at all. In ten to eleven COVID-19 convalescent patients and several infection-naive healthy vaccine recipients, the spike-specific CD4+ TCR repertoire before mRNA vaccination was compared with the repertoire after mRNA vaccination.

What the authors observed across the whole study: Only a relatively small number of convalescent patients were included in the study, and early timepoints following natural infection were not analyzed. Although the median number of SARS-CoV-2-reactive clonotypes went up from fewer than 25 after infection to some 40 after vaccination, the increase was not significant. Among the post-vaccine SARS-CoV-2-reactive clones in convalescent patients, a median around 90% showed up only after vaccination, which suggests vaccine-specific priming. Of the vaccine-specific clones in convalescent patients, 304 of 307, or nearly all, reacted only to SARS-CoV-2 spike and did not cross-react with common cold coronaviruses.

The library was generated by PCR. DNA from cultured CD4+ T cells underwent TCR sequencing with the Oncomine TCR Beta short-read assay at the Johns Hopkins FTIC core. Genomic DNA was extracted from the cultured CD4+ T cells with the QIAamp micro DNA kit. Oncomine TCR Beta libraries from cultured CD4+ T cells were pooled using unique dual indexes and sequenced on an Illumina iSeq 100. The source study handled its data this way. Non-productive sequences were removed, and CDR3s that did not start with C, did not end with F or W, or were shorter than 7 amino acids were discarded. Antigen-specific clonotypes were identified using the MANAFEST web application through comparison of peptide-stimulated wells with reference and other culture wells. Positive clones required FDR below 0.05, an odds ratio above 5, and productive frequency above 0.1% in at least two of three replicate wells. A clonotype was classed as cross-reactive if the clonotype showed significant expansion both in SARS-CoV-2 spike wells and in at least one common cold coronavirus spike condition. Levenshtein distances (stringdist) and unrooted phylogenetic trees (ape) in R version 3.6.1 were used to assess CDR3 homology. TCRdb trimmed public reads at Q25 via fastp, called clones via MiXCR and kept in-frame beta chains. All rows with the same CDR3 protein become a single entry with the most common DNA and genes. TCRdb's processing, not the authors' own work, is the source of the V and J calls. The sample table lists about 11,000 distinct CDR3 sequences, less than 35% of them with a count of one. The ten biggest clones cover approximately 14% of the sample.

CDR1 and CDR2 (MGHDK, SYGVNS) derive from the germline V gene. The CDR3, cysteine through phenylalanine, is 14 amino acids long. This entry keeps only the CDR3 DNA: 42 bases, framed from base 1. V loses 5 bases of germline sequence and J loses 4 bases, and the interval between the two ends is 14 bases. Comment on this clonotype: No cognate antigen has been identified for it. The record has no base qualities; no much larger clone is one base away.

In the paper's terms, the treatment or condition label means: approximately 9-day PBMC culture with coronavirus spike peptide pools or control peptides (ViraFEST assay). The ViraFEST assay was used in the study, in which antigen-specific T cells were expanded with peptide pools and expanded clonotypes were subsequently identified by TCR sequencing. The convalescent patients' positive SARS-CoV-2 PCR tests were from March to December 2020, which was before the Alpha, Beta and Delta variants emerged in the United States. More than 1.5 million PBMCs per well were cultured in IMDM with 5% human AB serum and around 10 IU/ml IL-2, plus 10 ug/ml peptide pools. On days 3 and 7, half of the culture medium was replaced with fresh IL-2-containing medium. CD4+ T cells were isolated after less than twelve days of culture through negative selection using the EasySep CD4+ T cell isolation kit. Ficoll-Paque Plus gradient centrifugation was used to isolate PBMCs from whole blood, and the isolated PBMCs were then either used fresh or cryopreserved at -140C. Culture conditions were generally each tested in triplicate wells.

This specimen consisted of CD4+ T cells from blood, cultured in vitro, obtained after SARS-CoV-2 vaccination. The chain is assembled from TRBV25-1 and TRBJ1-2; the D segment cannot be called with confidence. This TCR was recovered from a human donor who had recovered from COVID-19. The CDR3 has the sequence CASSLPGLFYGYTF. The DNA sequence follows: TGTGCCAGCAGTCTCCCGGGTCTCTTCTATGGCTACACCTTC.